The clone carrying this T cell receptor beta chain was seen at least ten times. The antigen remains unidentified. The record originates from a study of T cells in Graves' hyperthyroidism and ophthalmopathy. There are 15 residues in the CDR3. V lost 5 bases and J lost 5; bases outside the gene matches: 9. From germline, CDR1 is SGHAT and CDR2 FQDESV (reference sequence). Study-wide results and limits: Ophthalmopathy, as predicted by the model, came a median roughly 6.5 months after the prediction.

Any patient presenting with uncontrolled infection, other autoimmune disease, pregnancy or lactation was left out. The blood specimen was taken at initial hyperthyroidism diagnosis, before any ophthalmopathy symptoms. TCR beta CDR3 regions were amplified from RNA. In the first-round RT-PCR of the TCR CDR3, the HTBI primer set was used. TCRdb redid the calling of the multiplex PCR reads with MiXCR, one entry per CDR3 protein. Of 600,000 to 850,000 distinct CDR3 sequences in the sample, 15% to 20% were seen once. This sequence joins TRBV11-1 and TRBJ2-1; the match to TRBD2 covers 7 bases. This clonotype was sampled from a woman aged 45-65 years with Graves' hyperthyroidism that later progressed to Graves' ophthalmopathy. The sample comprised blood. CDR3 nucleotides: TGTGCCAGCAGCCGAAGGGAGGGTACGCACAATGAGCAGTTCTTC. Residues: CASSRREGTHNEQFF.